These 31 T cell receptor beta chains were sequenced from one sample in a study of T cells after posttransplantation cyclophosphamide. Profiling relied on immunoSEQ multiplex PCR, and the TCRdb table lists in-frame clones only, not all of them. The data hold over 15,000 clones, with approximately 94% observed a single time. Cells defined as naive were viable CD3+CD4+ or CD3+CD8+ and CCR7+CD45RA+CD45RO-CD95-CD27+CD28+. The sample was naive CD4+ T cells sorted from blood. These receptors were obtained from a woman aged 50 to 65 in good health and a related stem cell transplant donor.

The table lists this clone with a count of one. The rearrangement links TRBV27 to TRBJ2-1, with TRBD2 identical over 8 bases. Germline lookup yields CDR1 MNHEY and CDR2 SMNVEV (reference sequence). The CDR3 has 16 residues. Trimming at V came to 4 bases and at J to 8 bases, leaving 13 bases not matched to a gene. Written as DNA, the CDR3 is TGTGCCAGCAGTTCGCTAGTCAGCGGGAGTCGCTATGAGCAGTTCTTC. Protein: CASSSLVSGSRYEQFF.

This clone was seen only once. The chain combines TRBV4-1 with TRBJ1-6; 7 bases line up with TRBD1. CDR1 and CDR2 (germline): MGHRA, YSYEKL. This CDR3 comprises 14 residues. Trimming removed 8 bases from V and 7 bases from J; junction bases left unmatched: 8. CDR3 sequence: CASRDRVGNSPLHF. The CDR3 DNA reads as TGCGCCAGCCGCGACAGGGTAGGAAATTCACCCCTCCACTTT.

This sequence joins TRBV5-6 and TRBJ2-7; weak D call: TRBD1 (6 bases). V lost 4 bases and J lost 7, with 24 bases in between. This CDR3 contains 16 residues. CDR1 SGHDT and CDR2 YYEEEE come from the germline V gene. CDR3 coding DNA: TGTGCCAGCAGCAAACTCCCTAGACAGGCCCCCGGAGAGCAGTACTTC. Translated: CASSKLPRQAPGEQYF.

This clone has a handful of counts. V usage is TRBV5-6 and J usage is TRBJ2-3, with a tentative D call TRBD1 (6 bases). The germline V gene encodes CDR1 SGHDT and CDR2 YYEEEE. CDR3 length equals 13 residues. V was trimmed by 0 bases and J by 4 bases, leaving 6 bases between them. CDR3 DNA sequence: TGTGCCAGCAGCTTGGCAGGGGCAGATACGCAGTATTTT. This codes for CASSLAGADTQYF.

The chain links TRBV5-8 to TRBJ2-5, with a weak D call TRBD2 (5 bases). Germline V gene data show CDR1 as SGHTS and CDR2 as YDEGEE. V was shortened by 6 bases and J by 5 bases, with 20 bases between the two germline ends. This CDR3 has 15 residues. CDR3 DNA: TGTGCCAGCACCGAATGGCGACTAATGGGCGAGACCCAGTACTTC. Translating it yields CASTEWRLMGETQYF.

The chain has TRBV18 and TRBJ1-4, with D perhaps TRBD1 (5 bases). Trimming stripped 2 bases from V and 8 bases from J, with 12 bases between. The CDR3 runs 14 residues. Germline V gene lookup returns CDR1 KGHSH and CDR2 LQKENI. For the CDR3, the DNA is TGTGCCAGCTCACCAGGGGGGGGAAAAGAAAAACTGTTTTTT. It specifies CASSPGGGKEKLFF.

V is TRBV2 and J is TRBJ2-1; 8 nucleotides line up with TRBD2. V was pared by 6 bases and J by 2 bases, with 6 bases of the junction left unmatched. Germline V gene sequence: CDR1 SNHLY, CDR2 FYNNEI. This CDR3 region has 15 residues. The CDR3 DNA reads TGTGCCAGCAGACCCCCGGGAGGGGCCTACAATGAGCAGTTCTTC. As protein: CASRPPGGAYNEQFF.

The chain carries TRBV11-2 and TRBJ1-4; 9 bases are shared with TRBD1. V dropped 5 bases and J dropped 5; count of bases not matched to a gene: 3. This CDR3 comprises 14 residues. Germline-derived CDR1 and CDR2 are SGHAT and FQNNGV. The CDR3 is CASSIGQGNEKLFF. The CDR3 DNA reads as TGTGCCAGCAGCATCGGACAGGGGAATGAAAAACTGTTTTTT.

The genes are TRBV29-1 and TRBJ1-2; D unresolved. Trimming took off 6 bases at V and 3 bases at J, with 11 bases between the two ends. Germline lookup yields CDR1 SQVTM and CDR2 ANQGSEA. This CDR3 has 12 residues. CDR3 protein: CSVTENYYGYTF. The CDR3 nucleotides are TGCAGCGTCACAGAGAACTACTATGGCTACACCTTC.

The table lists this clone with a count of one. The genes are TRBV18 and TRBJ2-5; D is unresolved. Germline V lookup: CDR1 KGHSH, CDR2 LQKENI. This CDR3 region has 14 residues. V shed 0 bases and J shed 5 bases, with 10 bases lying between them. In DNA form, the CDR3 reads TGTGCCAGCTCACCACCGAGCCCCGGGGAGACCCAGTACTTC. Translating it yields CASSPPSPGETQYF.

In DNA form, the CDR3 reads TGTGCCATCAGTGAAGGGACTAGCGGCTACGAGCAGTACTTC. It is translated as CAISEGTSGYEQYF. This rearrangement joins TRBV10-3 to TRBJ2-7, with 11 bases identical to TRBD2. CDR1 is ENHRY and CDR2 is SYGVKD in the germline V gene. Trimming at V came to 3 bases and at J to 3 bases, leaving 1 base not matched to a gene. This CDR3 is 14 amino acids long.

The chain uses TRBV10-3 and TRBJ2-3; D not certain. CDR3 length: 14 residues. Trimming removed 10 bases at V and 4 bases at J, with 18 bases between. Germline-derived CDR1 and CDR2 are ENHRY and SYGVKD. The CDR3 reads CATHGGTVPDTQYF. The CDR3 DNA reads TGTGCCACCCATGGCGGAACCGTACCAGATACGCAGTATTTT.

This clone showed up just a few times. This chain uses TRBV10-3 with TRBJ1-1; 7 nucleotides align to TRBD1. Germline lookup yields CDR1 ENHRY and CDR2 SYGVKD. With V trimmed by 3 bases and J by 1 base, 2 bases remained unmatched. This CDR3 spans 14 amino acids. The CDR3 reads CAISETGENTEAFF. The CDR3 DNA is TGTGCCATCAGTGAAACAGGGGAGAACACTGAAGCTTTCTTT.

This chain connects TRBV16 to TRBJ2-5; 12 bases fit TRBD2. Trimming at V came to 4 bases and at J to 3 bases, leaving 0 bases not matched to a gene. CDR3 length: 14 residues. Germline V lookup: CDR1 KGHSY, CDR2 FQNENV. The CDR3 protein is CASSRLAGEETQYF. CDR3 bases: TGTGCCAGCAGCCGACTAGCGGGAGAAGAGACCCAGTACTTC.

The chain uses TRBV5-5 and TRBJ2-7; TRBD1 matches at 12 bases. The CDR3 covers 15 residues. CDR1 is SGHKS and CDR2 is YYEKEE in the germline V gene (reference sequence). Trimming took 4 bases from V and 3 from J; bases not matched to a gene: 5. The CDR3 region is CASSTGTGGFYEQYF. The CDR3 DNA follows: TGTGCCAGCAGCACTGGGACAGGGGGCTTCTACGAGCAGTACTTC. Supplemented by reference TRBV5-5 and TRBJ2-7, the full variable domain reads DAGVTQSPTHLIKTRGQQVTLRCSPISGHKSVSWYQQVLGQGPQFIFQYYEKEERGRGNFPDRFSARQFPNYSSELNVNALLLGDSALYLCASSTGTGGFYEQYFGPGTRLTVT.

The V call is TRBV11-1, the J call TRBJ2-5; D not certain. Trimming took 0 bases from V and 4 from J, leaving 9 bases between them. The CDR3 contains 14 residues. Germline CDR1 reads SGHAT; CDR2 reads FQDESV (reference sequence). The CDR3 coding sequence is TGTGCCAGCAGCTTAGCCCGCTGGCTAGAGACCCAGTACTTC. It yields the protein CASSLARWLETQYF.

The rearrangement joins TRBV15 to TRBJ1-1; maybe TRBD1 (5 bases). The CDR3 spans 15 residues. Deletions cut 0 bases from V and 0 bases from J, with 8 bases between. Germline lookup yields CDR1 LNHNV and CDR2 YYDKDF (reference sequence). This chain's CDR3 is CATSRDKGMNTEAFF. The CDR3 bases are TGTGCCACCAGCAGAGATAAGGGGATGAACACTGAAGCTTTCTTT.

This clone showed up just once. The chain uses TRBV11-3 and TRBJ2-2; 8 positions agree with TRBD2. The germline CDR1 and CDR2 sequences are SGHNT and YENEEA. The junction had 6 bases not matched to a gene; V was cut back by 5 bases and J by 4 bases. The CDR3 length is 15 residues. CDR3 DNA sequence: TGTGCCAGCAGCCCAAGGACTAGCATCACCGGGGAGCTGTTTTTT. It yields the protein CASSPRTSITGELFF.

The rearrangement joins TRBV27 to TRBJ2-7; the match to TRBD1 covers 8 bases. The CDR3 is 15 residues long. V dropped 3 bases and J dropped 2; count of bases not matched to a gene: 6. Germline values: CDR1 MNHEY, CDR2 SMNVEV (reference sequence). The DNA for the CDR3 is TGTGCCAGCAGTTTGAGGACAGGGCCGACCTACGAGCAGTACTTC. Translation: CASSLRTGPTYEQYF.

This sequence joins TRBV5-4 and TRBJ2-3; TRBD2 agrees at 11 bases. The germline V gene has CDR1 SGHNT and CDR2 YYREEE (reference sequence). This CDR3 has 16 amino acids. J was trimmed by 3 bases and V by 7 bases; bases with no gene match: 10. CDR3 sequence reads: CASGTIAGGFTDTQYF. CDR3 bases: TGTGCCAGCGGGACCATAGCGGGAGGGTTTACAGATACGCAGTATTTT.

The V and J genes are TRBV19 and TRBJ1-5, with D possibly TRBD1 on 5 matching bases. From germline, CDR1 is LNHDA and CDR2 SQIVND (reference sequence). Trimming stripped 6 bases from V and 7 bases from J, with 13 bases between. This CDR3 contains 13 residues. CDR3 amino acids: CASSTSGGQPQHF. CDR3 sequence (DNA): TGTGCCAGTAGCACCTCCGGGGGGCAGCCCCAGCATTTT.

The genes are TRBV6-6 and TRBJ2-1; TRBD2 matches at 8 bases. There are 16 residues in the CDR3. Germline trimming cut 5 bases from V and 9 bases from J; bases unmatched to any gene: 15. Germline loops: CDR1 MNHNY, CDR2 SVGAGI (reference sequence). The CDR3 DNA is TGTGCCAGCAGTCCGAGCTCGGGACTAGTTACCATTGAGCAGTTCTTC. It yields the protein CASSPSSGLVTIEQFF.

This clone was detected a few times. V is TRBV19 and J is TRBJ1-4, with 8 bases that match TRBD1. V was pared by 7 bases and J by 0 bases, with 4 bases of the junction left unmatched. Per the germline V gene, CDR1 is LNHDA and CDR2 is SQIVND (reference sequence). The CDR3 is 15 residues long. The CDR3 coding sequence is TGTGCCAGTAAGGGACAGGCGTCAACTAATGAAAAACTGTTTTTT. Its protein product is CASKGQASTNEKLFF.

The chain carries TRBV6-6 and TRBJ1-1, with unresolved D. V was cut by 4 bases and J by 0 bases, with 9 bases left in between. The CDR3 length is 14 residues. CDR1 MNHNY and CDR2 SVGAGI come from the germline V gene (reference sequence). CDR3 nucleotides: TGTGCCAGCAGTTTCGGGGTCATGAACACTGAAGCTTTCTTT. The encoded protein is CASSFGVMNTEAFF.

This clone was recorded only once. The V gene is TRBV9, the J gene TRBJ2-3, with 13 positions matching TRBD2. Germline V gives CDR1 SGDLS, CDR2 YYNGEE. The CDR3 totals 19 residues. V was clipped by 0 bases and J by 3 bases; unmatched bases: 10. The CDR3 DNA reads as TGTGCCAGCAGCGTAGGGCCGGGACTAGCGGGATCAAAGACAGATACGCAGTATTTT. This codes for CASSVGPGLAGSKTDTQYF.

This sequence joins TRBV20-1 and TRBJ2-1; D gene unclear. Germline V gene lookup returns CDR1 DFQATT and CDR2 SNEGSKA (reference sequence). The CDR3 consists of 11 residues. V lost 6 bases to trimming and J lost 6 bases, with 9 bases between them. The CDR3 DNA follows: TGCAGTGCCCTTATATTCAATGAGCAGTTCTTC. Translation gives CSALIFNEQFF.

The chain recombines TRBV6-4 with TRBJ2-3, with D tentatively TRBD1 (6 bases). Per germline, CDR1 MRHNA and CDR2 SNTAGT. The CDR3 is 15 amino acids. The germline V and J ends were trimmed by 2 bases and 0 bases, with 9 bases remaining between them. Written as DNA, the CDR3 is TGTGCCAGCAGTGACGCAGGGGCGAGCACAGATACGCAGTATTTT. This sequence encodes CASSDAGASTDTQYF.

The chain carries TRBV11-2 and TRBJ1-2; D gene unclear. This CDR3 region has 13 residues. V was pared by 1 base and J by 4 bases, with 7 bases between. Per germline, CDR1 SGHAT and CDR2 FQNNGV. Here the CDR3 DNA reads TGTGCCAGCAGCTTAGGTGGAGTCTATGGCTACACCTTC. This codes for CASSLGGVYGYTF. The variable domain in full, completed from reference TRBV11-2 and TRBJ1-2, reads EAGVAQSPRYKIIEKRQSVAFWCNPISGHATLYWYQQILGQGPKLLIQFQNNGVVDDSQLPKDRFSAERLKGVDSTLKIQPAKLEDSAVYLCASSLGGVYGYTFGSGTRLTVV.

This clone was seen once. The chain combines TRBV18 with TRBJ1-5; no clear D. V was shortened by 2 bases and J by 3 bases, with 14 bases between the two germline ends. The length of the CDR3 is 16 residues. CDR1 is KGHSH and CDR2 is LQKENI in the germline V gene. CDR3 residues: CASSPSETPHNQPQHF. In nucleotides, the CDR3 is TGTGCCAGCTCACCATCAGAGACTCCCCACAATCAGCCCCAGCATTTT.

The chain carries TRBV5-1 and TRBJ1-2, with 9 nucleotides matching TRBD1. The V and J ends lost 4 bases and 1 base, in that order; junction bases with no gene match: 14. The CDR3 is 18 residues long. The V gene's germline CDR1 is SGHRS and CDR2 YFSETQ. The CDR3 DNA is TGCGCCAGCAGCCGTCCGGACAGGGGCCGACCAAATAACTATGGCTACACCTTC. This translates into CASSRPDRGRPNNYGYTF.

This CDR3 is CASSLSVNTEAFF. The CDR3 coding sequence is TGTGCCAGCAGTTTATCGGTGAACACTGAAGCTTTCTTT. The V gene is TRBV28, the J gene TRBJ1-1; no clear D. The V end was cut by 1 base, the J end by 0 bases, with 3 bases between. The germline V gene encodes CDR1 MDHEN and CDR2 SYDVKM. The CDR3 runs 13 residues.